This paragraph covers one T cell receptor beta chain sequence. What it binds is not known. Before sequencing took place, the ViraFEST assay used viral peptide pools to expand antigen-specific CD4+ T cells. Culture proceeded for roughly ten days, and CD4+ T cells were then isolated. Participants got two doses of BNT162b2 or mRNA-1273 vaccine. Among the vaccine recipients, none had a prior SARS-CoV-2 infection, and nucleocapsid antibodies were negative. Wells of more than 1.5 million PBMC each were grown with around 10 IU/ml IL-2 and about 9.7 ug/ml peptides. The source of the sample is a study of vaccination effects on CD4 cells after COVID-19. This CDR3 region has 15 residues. Germline V gene data show CDR1 as MNHEY and CDR2 as SVGAGI. With V trimmed by 6 bases and J by 6 bases, 10 bases remained unmatched. The assay was immunoSEQ multiplex PCR, and TCRdb's table has in-frame clones only and misses some. In the table there are more than 40,000 clones, around 70% of which are singletons.

The input for sequencing was CD4+ T cells from PBMCs cultured with HCoV-OC43 spike peptides, taken after COVID-19 vaccination. Noted subset: HCoV-OC43 spike overlapping peptide pool stimulation. The receptor comes from a human donor who received a COVID-19 vaccine. V gene TRBV6-5 combines with J gene TRBJ2-5, with TRBD1 matching 10 bases. In nucleotides, the CDR3 is TGTGCCAGCAGCTACGATCCGGGACAGGGGAAGACCCAGTACTTC. Translation: CASSYDPGQGKTQYF.